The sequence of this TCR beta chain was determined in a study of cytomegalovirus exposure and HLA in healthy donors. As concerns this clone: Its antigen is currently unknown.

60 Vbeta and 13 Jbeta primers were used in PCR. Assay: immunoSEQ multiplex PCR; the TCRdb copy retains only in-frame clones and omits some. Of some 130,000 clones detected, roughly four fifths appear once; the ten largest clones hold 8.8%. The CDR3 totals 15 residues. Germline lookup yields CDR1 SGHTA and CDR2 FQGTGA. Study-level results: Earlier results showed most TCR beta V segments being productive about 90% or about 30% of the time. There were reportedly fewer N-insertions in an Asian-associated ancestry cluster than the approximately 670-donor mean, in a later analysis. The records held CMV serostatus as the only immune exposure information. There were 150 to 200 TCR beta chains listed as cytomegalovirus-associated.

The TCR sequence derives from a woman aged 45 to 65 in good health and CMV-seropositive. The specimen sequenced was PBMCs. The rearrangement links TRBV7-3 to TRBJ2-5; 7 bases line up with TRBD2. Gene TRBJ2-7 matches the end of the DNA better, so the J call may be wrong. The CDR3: CASSSGRSGAYEQYF. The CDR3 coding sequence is TGTGCCAGCAGCTCAGGGCGGAGCGGGGCCTACGAGCAGTACTTC.